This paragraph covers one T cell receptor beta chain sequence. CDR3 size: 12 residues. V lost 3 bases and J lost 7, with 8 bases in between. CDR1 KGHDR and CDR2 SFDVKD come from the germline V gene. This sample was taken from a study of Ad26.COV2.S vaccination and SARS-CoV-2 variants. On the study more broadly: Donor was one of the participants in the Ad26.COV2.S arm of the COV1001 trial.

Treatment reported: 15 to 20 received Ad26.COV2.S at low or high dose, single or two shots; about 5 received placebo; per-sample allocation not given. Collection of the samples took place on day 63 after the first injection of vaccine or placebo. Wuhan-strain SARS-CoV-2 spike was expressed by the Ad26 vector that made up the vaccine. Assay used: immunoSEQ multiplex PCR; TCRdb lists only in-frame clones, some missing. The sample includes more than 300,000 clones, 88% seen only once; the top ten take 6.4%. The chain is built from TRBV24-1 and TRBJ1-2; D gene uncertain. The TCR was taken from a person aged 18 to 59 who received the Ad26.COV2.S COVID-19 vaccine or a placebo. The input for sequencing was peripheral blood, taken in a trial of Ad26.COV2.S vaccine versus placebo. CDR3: CATSDGLLGYTF. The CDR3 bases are TGTGCCACCAGTGATGGACTTCTTGGCTACACCTTC.